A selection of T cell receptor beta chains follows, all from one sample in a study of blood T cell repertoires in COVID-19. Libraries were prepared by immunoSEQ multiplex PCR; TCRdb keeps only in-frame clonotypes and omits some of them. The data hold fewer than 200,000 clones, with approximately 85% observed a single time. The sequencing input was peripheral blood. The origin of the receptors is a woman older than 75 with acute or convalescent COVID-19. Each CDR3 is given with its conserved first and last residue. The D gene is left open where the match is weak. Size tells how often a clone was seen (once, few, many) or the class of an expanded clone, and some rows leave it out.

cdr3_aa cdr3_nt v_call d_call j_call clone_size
CASSVDREAQPQHF TGTGCCAGCAGCGTCGACAGGGAGGCTCAGCCCCAGCATTTT TRBV2 TRBD1 TRBJ1-5 .
CASSQGTSVYNEQFF TGCGCCAGCAGCCAAGGGACTAGCGTCTACAATGAGCAGTTCTTC TRBV4-1 TRBD2 TRBJ2-1 .
CASSLEGRNSPLHF TGTGCCAGCAGTTTGGAGGGGCGGAATTCACCCCTCCACTTT TRBV27 . TRBJ1-6 .
CAILDRGSGPQHF TGTGCCATCCTGGACAGAGGCTCAGGGCCCCAGCATTTT TRBV28 . TRBJ1-5 .
CASSRPAGAGGELFF TGTGCCAGCAGTCGCCCCGCGGGGGCGGGCGGGGAGCTGTTTTTT TRBV3-1/TRBV3-2 . TRBJ2-2 .
CASSLTGTASGANVLTF TGTGCCAGTAGTTTGACTGGGACAGCCTCTGGGGCCAACGTCCTGACTTTC TRBV19 TRBD1 TRBJ2-6 .
CASSGIAGGGDIQYF TGTGCCAGCAGCGGTATAGCGGGAGGTGGGGACATTCAGTACTTC TRBV9 TRBD2 TRBJ2-4 .
CASRTGEHGYTF TGTGCCAGCAGAACAGGGGAGCATGGCTACACCTTC TRBV27 TRBD1 TRBJ1-2 once
CASSQTGIEQYF TGTGCCAGCAGCCAAACAGGGATCGAGCAGTACTTC TRBV7-9 . TRBJ2-7 .
CASSFSQGVRPQHF TGTGCCAGCAGTTTTTCCCAGGGTGTTCGGCCCCAGCATTTT TRBV28 . TRBJ1-5 .
CAISDAKGAADTQYF TGTGCCATCAGTGACGCGAAAGGGGCGGCAGATACGCAGTATTTT TRBV10-3 . TRBJ2-3 few
CATSAGGSFQPQHF TGTGCCACCAGTGCGGGGGGCAGTTTCCAGCCCCAGCATTTT TRBV24-1 . TRBJ1-5 few
CASSLQGANYGYTF TGTGCCAGCAGCTTACAGGGGGCGAACTATGGCTACACCTTC TRBV5-4 TRBD1 TRBJ1-2 few
CASSFGQGRETQYF TGCGCCAGCAGCTTCGGACAGGGAAGAGAGACCCAGTACTTC TRBV5-1 TRBD1 TRBJ2-5 .
CASGLDFTGELFF TGTGCCAGCGGACTCGACTTCACCGGGGAGCTGTTTTTT TRBV10-3 . TRBJ2-2 .
CASSFDGASGNTIYF TGCGCCAGCAGCTTTGACGGAGCCTCTGGAAACACCATATATTTT TRBV5-1 . TRBJ1-3 .
CASSLGGLGSYNEQFF TGCGCCAGCAGCTTGGGGGGACTAGGGTCCTACAATGAGCAGTTCTTC TRBV5-1 TRBD2 TRBJ2-1 .
CASSLSRETPYGYTF TGTGCCAGCAGTTTATCCCGGGAGACTCCCTATGGCTACACCTTC TRBV27 . TRBJ1-2 once
CASSFRETQYF TGCGCCAGCAGCTTTCGAGAGACCCAGTACTTC TRBV5-1 . TRBJ2-5 .
CASSLKTGGSETQYF TGTGCCAGCAGCCTAAAGACAGGGGGCTCGGAGACCCAGTACTTC TRBV6-5 TRBD1 TRBJ2-5 .
CASSPGQSPGELFF TGTGCCAGCAGCCCGGGACAGTCCCCCGGGGAGCTGTTTTTT TRBV11-3 TRBD1 TRBJ2-2 .
CASSFTGTNEQYF TGTGCCAGCAGCTTCACAGGGACTAACGAGCAGTACTTC TRBV5-4 . TRBJ2-7 .
CASSTREAGELFF TGTGCCAGCAGCACGCGGGAGGCCGGGGAGCTGTTTTTT TRBV7-3 TRBD2 TRBJ2-2 .
CASSSGQDDEQYF TGTGCCAGCAGCTCGGGACAGGATGACGAGCAGTACTTC TRBV7-9 TRBD1 TRBJ2-7 few
CASGGLRTDTQYF TGTGCCAGCGGGGGACTGCGCACAGATACGCAGTATTTT TRBV2 . TRBJ2-3 once